The entry below gives a single T cell receptor (beta chain) sequence along with its context. The CDR3 extends over 19 amino acids. This sample was taken from a study of blood T cell repertoires in COVID-19. Profiling relied on immunoSEQ multiplex PCR, and the TCRdb table lists in-frame clones only, not all of them. The sample records hundreds of thousands of clones, around 86% being singletons. The receptor comes from a woman aged 25 to 45 with active or convalescent COVID-19. The V and J genes are TRBV21-1 and TRBJ2-5; the DNA was not compared with TRBD2, the D call given in the table. TRBV21-1 is labeled a pseudogene. Sequencing was done on a sample of peripheral blood. CDR3 sequence: CASSKALSAGEAQKETQYF. Here the CDR3 DNA reads TGTGCCAGCAGCAAAGCGCTTTCAGCGGGAGAAGCTCAAAAAGAGACCCAGTACTTC.